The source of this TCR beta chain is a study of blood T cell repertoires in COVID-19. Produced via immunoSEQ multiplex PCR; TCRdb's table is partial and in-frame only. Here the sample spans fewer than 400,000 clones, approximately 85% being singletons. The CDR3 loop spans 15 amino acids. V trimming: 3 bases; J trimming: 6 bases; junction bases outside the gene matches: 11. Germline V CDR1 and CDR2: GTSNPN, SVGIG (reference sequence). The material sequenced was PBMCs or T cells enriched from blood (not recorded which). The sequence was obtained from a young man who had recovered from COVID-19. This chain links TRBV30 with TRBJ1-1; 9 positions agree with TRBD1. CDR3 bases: TGTGCCTGGAGGGTAACACAGGGGGCTTGGGCTGAAGCTTTCTTT. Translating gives CAWRVTQGAWAEAFF.